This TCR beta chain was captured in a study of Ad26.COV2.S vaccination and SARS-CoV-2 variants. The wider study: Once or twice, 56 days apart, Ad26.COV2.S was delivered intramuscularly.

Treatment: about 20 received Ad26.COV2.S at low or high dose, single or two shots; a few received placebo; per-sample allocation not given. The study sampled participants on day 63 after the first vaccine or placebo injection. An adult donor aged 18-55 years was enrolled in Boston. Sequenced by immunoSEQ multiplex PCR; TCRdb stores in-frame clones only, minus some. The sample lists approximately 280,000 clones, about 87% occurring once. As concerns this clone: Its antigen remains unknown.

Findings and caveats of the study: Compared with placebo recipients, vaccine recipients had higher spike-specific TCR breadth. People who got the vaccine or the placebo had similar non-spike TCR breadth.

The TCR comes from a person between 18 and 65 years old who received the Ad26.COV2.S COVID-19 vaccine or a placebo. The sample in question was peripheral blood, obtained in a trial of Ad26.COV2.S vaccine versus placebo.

This CDR3 reads CASSSAGEGNIQYF. As DNA, the CDR3 is TGCGCCAGCAGCTCAGCGGGAGAAGGGAACATTCAGTACTTC. The chain joins TRBV5-1 to TRBJ2-4; TRBD2 matches 8 bases. Unmatched junction bases numbered 6, after V lost 3 bases and J lost 7 bases. The CDR3 loop spans 14 amino acids. Germline CDR1 is SGHRS and CDR2 is YFSETQ.